A selection of T cell receptor beta chains follows, all from one sample in a study of T cell responses to AZD1222 COVID-19 vaccine. Profiling relied on immunoSEQ multiplex PCR, and the TCRdb table lists in-frame clones only, not all of them. This sample has roughly 200,000 clones; around 94% occur once, and the top ten carry over 1.5%. Source: peripheral blood, taken 28 days after the second dose of the MenACWY control vaccine. The receptors originated from an adult who received the MenACWY meningococcal vaccine as a control. CDR3s include the opening cysteine and the closing phenylalanine or tryptophan. Fields, in order: clone size, D gene, J gene, V gene, CDR3 protein, CDR3 DNA. The D gene is left open where the match is weak. Only some rows state a clone size, as once, few, many or a class for expanded clones.

abundance: NA
d_gene: TRBD1
j_gene: TRBJ2-5
v_gene: TRBV18
CDR3aa: CASSPLRQGETQYF
CDR3nt: TGTGCCAGCTCACCACTACGACAGGGCGAGACCCAGTACTTC

abundance: NA
d_gene: TRBD1
j_gene: TRBJ1-6
v_gene: TRBV14
CDR3aa: CASSQVGGNSPLHF
CDR3nt: TGTGCCAGCAGCCAAGTAGGGGGCAACTCACCCCTCCACTTT

abundance: NA
d_gene: NA
j_gene: TRBJ1-5
v_gene: TRBV27
CDR3aa: CASSSGGGPQHF
CDR3nt: TGTGCCAGCAGTTCGGGGGGAGGGCCCCAGCATTTT

abundance: NA
d_gene: NA
j_gene: TRBJ1-2
v_gene: TRBV10-3
CDR3aa: CAISGGRASTF
CDR3nt: TGTGCCATCAGTGGTGGCAGGGCGTCAACCTTC

abundance: once
d_gene: NA
j_gene: TRBJ1-2
v_gene: TRBV5-1
CDR3aa: CASSLVVGDYGYTF
CDR3nt: TGCGCCAGCAGCTTGGTAGTGGGGGACTATGGCTACACCTTC

abundance: NA
d_gene: TRBD2
j_gene: TRBJ2-1
v_gene: TRBV11-1
CDR3aa: CASSLAAGDFEQFF
CDR3nt: TGTGCCAGCAGCTTAGCAGCGGGGGATTTTGAGCAGTTCTTC

abundance: NA
d_gene: NA
j_gene: TRBJ1-4
v_gene: TRBV19
CDR3aa: CASSLVSSTNEKLFF
CDR3nt: TGTGCCAGTAGTCTCGTCAGCTCAACTAATGAAAAACTGTTTTTT

abundance: NA
d_gene: TRBD1
j_gene: TRBJ2-2
v_gene: TRBV11-2
CDR3aa: CASSLAGGQGTGELFF
CDR3nt: TGTGCCAGCAGCTTAGCAGGGGGACAGGGGACCGGGGAGCTGTTTTTT

abundance: NA
d_gene: TRBD2
j_gene: TRBJ2-1
v_gene: TRBV14
CDR3aa: CASSQRALAGFSNEQFF
CDR3nt: TGTGCCAGCAGCCAGAGGGCCTTAGCGGGGTTCTCCAATGAGCAGTTCTTC

abundance: NA
d_gene: TRBD1
j_gene: TRBJ2-7
v_gene: TRBV6-6
CDR3aa: CASSYSGTGPSYEQYF
CDR3nt: TGTGCCAGCAGTTACAGTGGGACAGGGCCATCCTACGAGCAGTACTTC

abundance: once
d_gene: NA
j_gene: TRBJ1-1
v_gene: TRBV27
CDR3aa: CASTSGLNTEAFF
CDR3nt: TGTGCCAGCACATCCGGCCTGAACACTGAAGCTTTCTTT

abundance: NA
d_gene: TRBD1
j_gene: TRBJ2-2
v_gene: TRBV5-5
CDR3aa: CASSFDRGSLAGELFF
CDR3nt: TGTGCCAGCAGCTTCGACAGGGGGAGTCTTGCCGGGGAGCTGTTTTTT

abundance: NA
d_gene: TRBD1
j_gene: TRBJ2-7
v_gene: TRBV11-2
CDR3aa: CASSLDRGLYEQYF
CDR3nt: TGTGCCAGCAGCTTAGACAGGGGGCTCTACGAGCAGTACTTC

abundance: NA
d_gene: NA
j_gene: TRBJ1-2
v_gene: TRBV5-1
CDR3aa: CASRVGDGNGYTF
CDR3nt: TGCGCCAGCAGGGTGGGGGACGGTAATGGCTACACCTTC

abundance: NA
d_gene: NA
j_gene: TRBJ2-7
v_gene: TRBV19
CDR3aa: CANTPLGEYEQYF
CDR3nt: TGTGCCAACACTCCTCTAGGCGAGTACGAGCAGTACTTC

abundance: once
d_gene: TRBD1
j_gene: TRBJ2-6
v_gene: TRBV18
CDR3aa: CASSPQQGRQGGYVLTF
CDR3nt: TGTGCCAGCTCACCGCAACAGGGGCGGCAGGGTGGTTACGTCCTGACTTTC

abundance: NA
d_gene: TRBD1
j_gene: TRBJ1-2
v_gene: TRBV28
CDR3aa: CASSLGDRRVGYTF
CDR3nt: TGTGCCAGCAGTTTAGGGGACAGGAGAGTTGGCTACACCTTC

abundance: NA
d_gene: NA
j_gene: TRBJ2-5
v_gene: TRBV4-3
CDR3aa: CASSQDGGETQYF
CDR3nt: TGCGCCAGCAGCCAAGATGGGGGAGAGACCCAGTACTTC

abundance: NA
d_gene: NA
j_gene: TRBJ2-3
v_gene: TRBV7-2
CDR3aa: CASSLGAGLTSDTQYF
CDR3nt: TGTGCCAGCAGCTTAGGGGCGGGCCTCACGTCGGATACGCAGTATTTT

abundance: NA
d_gene: NA
j_gene: TRBJ2-3
v_gene: TRBV19
CDR3aa: CASRKRDGTDTQYF
CDR3nt: TGTGCCAGTAGGAAAAGGGACGGCACAGATACGCAGTATTTT

abundance: NA
d_gene: NA
j_gene: TRBJ2-2
v_gene: TRBV7-2
CDR3aa: CASSLFKSTGELFF
CDR3nt: TGTGCCAGCAGCTTATTCAAATCCACCGGGGAGCTGTTTTTT

abundance: NA
d_gene: NA
j_gene: TRBJ1-2
v_gene: TRBV3-1/TRBV3-2
CDR3aa: CASSQYYGYTF
CDR3nt: TGTGCCAGCAGCCAATACTATGGCTACACCTTC

abundance: NA
d_gene: NA
j_gene: TRBJ2-3
v_gene: TRBV9
CDR3aa: CASSGGARDTQYF
CDR3nt: TGTGCCAGCAGCGGGGGGGCCAGAGATACGCAGTATTTT

abundance: NA
d_gene: NA
j_gene: TRBJ1-2
v_gene: TRBV3-1/TRBV3-2
CDR3aa: CASSQGGHGYGYTF
CDR3nt: TGTGCCAGCAGCCAAGGCGGTCACGGCTATGGCTACACCTTC

abundance: NA
d_gene: TRBD1
j_gene: TRBJ2-1
v_gene: TRBV28
CDR3aa: CASSLFFRQGNEQFF
CDR3nt: TGTGCCAGCAGTTTATTCTTTAGACAGGGCAATGAGCAGTTCTTC

abundance: NA
d_gene: NA
j_gene: TRBJ1-2
v_gene: TRBV5-1
CDR3aa: CASSSDYGYTF
CDR3nt: TGCGCCAGCAGTTCAGACTATGGCTACACCTTC

abundance: NA
d_gene: TRBD2
j_gene: TRBJ2-7
v_gene: TRBV7-9
CDR3aa: CASSTGLAGSYEQYF
CDR3nt: TGTGCCAGCAGCACCGGACTAGCGGGATCGTACGAGCAGTACTTC

abundance: once
d_gene: NA
j_gene: TRBJ2-5
v_gene: TRBV9
CDR3aa: CASSATGDTLGETQYF
CDR3nt: TGTGCCAGCAGCGCGACGGGGGACACCCTTGGAGAGACCCAGTACTTC

abundance: NA
d_gene: NA
j_gene: TRBJ1-1
v_gene: TRBV7-2
CDR3aa: CASSLGGGLVSEAFF
CDR3nt: TGTGCCAGCAGCTTAGGGGGGGGTCTGGTGTCTGAAGCTTTCTTT

abundance: NA
d_gene: NA
j_gene: TRBJ1-1
v_gene: TRBV5-4
CDR3aa: CASSLPGTGAFF
CDR3nt: TGTGCCAGCAGCTTGCCCGGGACTGGGGCTTTCTTT

abundance: NA
d_gene: TRBD1
j_gene: TRBJ2-1
v_gene: TRBV6-2/TRBV6-3
CDR3aa: CASSAGGSSGNEQFF
CDR3nt: TGTGCCAGCAGCGCAGGGGGCTCGTCGGGGAATGAGCAGTTCTTC

abundance: few
d_gene: NA
j_gene: TRBJ2-3
v_gene: TRBV10-2
CDR3aa: CASSESSGSTDTQYF
CDR3nt: TGCGCCAGCAGTGAGTCGAGCGGGAGCACAGATACGCAGTATTTT

abundance: NA
d_gene: TRBD2
j_gene: TRBJ2-7
v_gene: TRBV11-1
CDR3aa: CASSPPQREGSYEQYF
CDR3nt: TGTGCCAGCAGCCCGCCACAGCGGGAGGGCTCCTACGAGCAGTACTTC

abundance: NA
d_gene: TRBD1
j_gene: TRBJ1-5
v_gene: TRBV6-6
CDR3aa: CASSTGGNNQPQHF
CDR3nt: TGTGCCAGCAGTACAGGGGGAAACAATCAGCCCCAGCATTTT

abundance: NA
d_gene: NA
j_gene: TRBJ1-1
v_gene: TRBV6-5
CDR3aa: CASSYSEKGGTEAFF
CDR3nt: TGTGCCAGCAGTTACTCCGAAAAGGGGGGAACTGAAGCTTTCTTT

abundance: NA
d_gene: NA
j_gene: TRBJ2-3
v_gene: TRBV4-2
CDR3aa: CASSQDTPDGTDTQYF
CDR3nt: TGTGCCAGCAGCCAAGATACCCCCGACGGCACAGATACGCAGTATTTT

abundance: NA
d_gene: NA
j_gene: TRBJ1-4
v_gene: TRBV27
CDR3aa: CASSLSQPGRTGEKLFF
CDR3nt: TGTGCCAGCAGTTTATCGCAACCGGGACGCACCGGGGAAAAACTGTTTTTT

abundance: NA
d_gene: TRBD2
j_gene: TRBJ2-2
v_gene: TRBV6-5
CDR3aa: CASSYGGGGATGELFF
CDR3nt: TGTGCCAGCAGTTACGGAGGCGGGGGAGCCACCGGGGAGCTGTTTTTT

abundance: NA
d_gene: NA
j_gene: TRBJ2-5
v_gene: TRBV5-4
CDR3aa: CASSLDTETQYF
CDR3nt: TGTGCCAGCAGCTTGGATACAGAGACCCAGTACTTC

abundance: NA
d_gene: NA
j_gene: TRBJ2-1
v_gene: TRBV7-9
CDR3aa: CASSFDNEQFF
CDR3nt: TGTGCCAGCAGCTTCGACAATGAGCAGTTCTTC

abundance: once
d_gene: TRBD1
j_gene: TRBJ1-2
v_gene: TRBV29-1
CDR3aa: CSVERTGSLQNGYTF
CDR3nt: TGCAGCGTTGAGCGGACAGGGTCCCTTCAGAATGGCTACACCTTC

abundance: NA
d_gene: NA
j_gene: TRBJ1-3
v_gene: TRBV28
CDR3aa: CASSLLAGNTIYF
CDR3nt: TGTGCCAGCAGTTTATTAGCCGGAAACACCATATATTTT

abundance: NA
d_gene: NA
j_gene: TRBJ2-7
v_gene: TRBV28
CDR3aa: CASSQTDEGLKIEQYF
CDR3nt: TGTGCCAGCAGCCAAACCGACGAGGGGTTAAAGATCGAGCAGTACTTC

abundance: NA
d_gene: TRBD1
j_gene: TRBJ1-5
v_gene: TRBV6-5
CDR3aa: CASSSPDRGPAMSQHF
CDR3nt: TGTGCCAGCAGTTCTCCCGACAGGGGCCCAGCAATGTCCCAGCATTTT

abundance: NA
d_gene: TRBD1
j_gene: TRBJ1-6
v_gene: TRBV5-1
CDR3aa: CASSDRALYNSPLHF
CDR3nt: TGCGCCAGCAGCGACAGGGCCCTCTATAATTCACCCCTCCACTTT

abundance: NA
d_gene: NA
j_gene: TRBJ1-1
v_gene: TRBV5-1
CDR3aa: CASTPTGNTEAFF
CDR3nt: TGCGCCAGCACCCCGACAGGGAACACTGAAGCTTTCTTT

abundance: NA
d_gene: NA
j_gene: TRBJ2-5
v_gene: TRBV5-6
CDR3aa: CASSLGTGGLQETQYF
CDR3nt: TGTGCCAGCAGCTTGGGGACGGGGGGCCTGCAAGAGACCCAGTACTTC

abundance: NA
d_gene: NA
j_gene: TRBJ2-7
v_gene: TRBV28
CDR3aa: CASSLRGGPTRYEQYF
CDR3nt: TGTGCCAGCAGTCTAAGGGGGGGCCCCACGCGCTACGAGCAGTACTTC

abundance: NA
d_gene: TRBD1
j_gene: TRBJ1-4
v_gene: TRBV18
CDR3aa: CASSPGTGGNEKLFF
CDR3nt: TGTGCCAGCTCACCGGGTACAGGGGGCAATGAAAAACTGTTTTTT

abundance: NA
d_gene: NA
j_gene: TRBJ1-2
v_gene: TRBV6-5
CDR3aa: CASRPNDYGYTF
CDR3nt: TGTGCCAGCAGACCCAATGACTATGGCTACACCTTC

abundance: NA
d_gene: NA
j_gene: TRBJ1-5
v_gene: TRBV12-3/TRBV12-4
CDR3aa: CASSAQGGQPQHF
CDR3nt: TGTGCCAGCAGCGCACAGGGAGGGCAGCCCCAGCATTTT

abundance: once
d_gene: NA
j_gene: TRBJ1-1
v_gene: TRBV14
CDR3aa: CASSHGGGTEAFF
CDR3nt: TGTGCCAGCAGCCATGGAGGGGGCACTGAAGCTTTCTTT

abundance: NA
d_gene: NA
j_gene: TRBJ1-5
v_gene: TRBV4-2
CDR3aa: CASSQDVLNQPQHF
CDR3nt: TGTGCCAGCAGCCAAGATGTGTTAAATCAGCCCCAGCATTTT

abundance: NA
d_gene: NA
j_gene: TRBJ1-2
v_gene: TRBV5-1
CDR3aa: CASSLSNNRGYTF
CDR3nt: TGCGCCAGCAGCTTGTCAAATAACAGGGGCTACACCTTC

abundance: once
d_gene: NA
j_gene: TRBJ2-7
v_gene: TRBV19
CDR3aa: CASTNKPGDEQYF
CDR3nt: TGTGCCAGTACCAATAAACCGGGGGACGAGCAGTACTTC

abundance: NA
d_gene: TRBD1
j_gene: TRBJ1-1
v_gene: TRBV4-3
CDR3aa: CASSSGTGGTEAFF
CDR3nt: TGCGCCAGCAGCTCCGGGACAGGGGGCACTGAAGCTTTCTTT

abundance: once
d_gene: TRBD1
j_gene: TRBJ1-2
v_gene: TRBV6-1
CDR3aa: CASSERDRNNYGYTF
CDR3nt: TGTGCCAGCAGTGAACGGGACAGGAATAACTATGGCTACACCTTC

abundance: NA
d_gene: NA
j_gene: TRBJ1-4
v_gene: TRBV19
CDR3aa: CASSIELNEKLFF
CDR3nt: TGTGCCAGTAGTATCGAGTTAAATGAAAAACTGTTTTTT